This TCR beta chain was captured by sequencing in a study of cytomegalovirus exposure and HLA in healthy donors (dated by TCRdb to about 2017). Notes on the research overall: According to an earlier analysis of several hundred of the donors, 150 million to 200 million T cells yielded some 110 million unique TCR beta sequences and less than 300 Gb of sequence data. The number of typed donors differed by locus: about 629-630 for A, B, C, DRB1 and DQB1; roughly 510 for DQA1; around 580 for DPA1; and 400 to 480 for DPB1. To decide whether each TCR beta V gene segment behaved as functional or pseudogenic, an earlier analysis of some 540 of the donors relied on high-throughput TCR beta sequencing. An early release covering more than 500 HLA-typed donors comprised approximately 290 gigabases of sequencing data and tens of millions of unique TCR sequences. The study combined high-throughput TCR immunosequencing, statistical association of individual TCRs with disease status, and machine learning to predict cytomegalovirus infection status. On average, around 240,000 unique TCR beta nucleotide sequences were sequenced per donor among a few hundred genotyped donors of the cohort, with about 17% of those sequences being non-productive. The T cell repertoires of 666 subjects were profiled by immunosequencing and related to cytomegalovirus serostatus. Every discovery cohort repertoire had been produced on one sequencing platform. Rather than using new phenotypic data, the later analysis identified candidate immune exposures from TCR beta sequences and from how often those sequences occurred across donors. Both class I and class II loci were covered by HLA typing, at four-digit resolution. A later analysis re-examined previously published TCR beta repertoires from just over 650 donors and added high-resolution HLA genotyping to investigate patterns of TCR occurrence. In a later genetic analysis, genome-wide SNP genotypes for about 65% of the roughly 700 donors were used, and that subset was treated as a discovery cohort. Donor age, sex, ethnicity and CMV serostatus were compiled together with the repertoire data. Of the roughly 400 genotyped donors, 81% fell in the genetic ancestry cluster associated with self-reported Caucasian donors. Roughly 5 DR-DQ haplotypes were handled as single units for association and clustering because linkage in the cohort was strong. The aim of the study was to test whether cataloging public T cell receptors could identify signatures of past pathogen exposure. A separate validation cohort of 100 to 150 different subjects was used in addition to the approximately 700-subject first cohort. Points the paper makes about the study in general: At a false discovery rate of 0.05, a later analysis linked about 16,000 TCR beta sequences to specific HLA alleles. The classifier was reported to diagnose cytomegalovirus status with high specificity and sensitivity in both the original cohort and the validation cohort. Most TCR sequences were observed very rarely across donors, whereas some public TCRs were present in many individuals. A later analysis found that TCR association rates varied across HLA loci, with DRB1 alleles showing the most associated TCRs and HLA-C alleles the fewest. In this cohort, only TCR beta chains were sequenced, and detectable features were limited by the absence of alpha or paired-chain data. A further reported finding was that TCR beta sequences accurately predicted the HLA-A and HLA-B alleles for most subjects in the first cohort. A few of the identified cytomegalovirus-associated TCR beta chains were confirmed in vitro to be specific for cytomegalovirus antigens. Because HLA typing was unavailable for some donors at each locus, only the typed subset was used in association tests. In a later analysis, HLA-associated TCR beta chains showed more clonal expansion and lower generation probabilities than non-associated chains that were equally common. Presence/absence analyses assumed roughly uniform sequencing depth across donors, an assumption that may not hold. The earlier analysis of about 600 of the donors excluded some 15 rarely observed V segments, including chromosome 9 orphons, because counts were too low. In a later analysis, several top co-occurrence clusters were reported to appear linked to parvovirus B19, influenza, CMV and Epstein-Barr virus. A later genetic analysis reported fewer N-insertions in productive TCRs among donors in an Asian-associated ancestry cluster than the roughly 700-donor mean. In an earlier analysis of a few hundred of the donors, most TCR beta V segments were observed in productive rearrangements about 87% or about 30% of the time, broadly matching IMGT annotations. In a later analysis, most CMV-associated TCR beta chains were found to appear HLA-restricted, with HLA associations seemingly driven largely by CMV exposure. A group of highly shared sequence variants was considered likely to be a technical artifact of the sequencing pipeline. It was suggested by the authors that the approach could potentially be generalized to other disease states and immunological phenotypes. A later genetic analysis associated a missense DCLRE1C variant with V-gene and J-gene trimming of TCR beta chains, and an independent cohort replicated the association. Some IMGT-functional V segments, including TRBV6-2 and TRBV6-3, could not be distinguished by the 87-base-pair reads and were therefore excluded. In the study, some 180 TCR beta chains were listed as associated with cytomegalovirus. Strong co-occurrence of HLA alleles, especially DR and DQ, made assigning TCR associations to individual alleles difficult. Correlated functional status among segregating V segments might be attributable to linkage disequilibrium, but an unknown experimental factor could not be ruled out. Immune exposure information for the cohort was limited to CMV serostatus.

Spanning cysteine to phenylalanine, the CDR3 consists of 13 amino acids. Only CDR3 DNA is held: 39 bases, read in frame from base 1. V and J are trimmed by 4 bases and 6 bases, and the gene matches miss 6 bases of the junction. From a lookup of the germline V gene, CDR1 and CDR2 are ENHRY and SYGVKD. In the case of this clone: Its antigen is not yet known. No per-base quality is available; no much larger clone lies one base away.

The cohort was made up of about 670 healthy bone marrow donors. At the time of sampling, every cohort member was nominally healthy, though immune exposures that went unrecorded were likely present. The donor tested CMV seronegative and was one of the 352 seronegative cohort members. Each donor provided a peripheral blood sample, and peripheral blood mononuclear cells were used for TCR beta sequencing. The Qiagen DNeasy Blood Extraction Kit was used to extract genomic DNA from the blood cell samples. Libraries were built with the immunoSEQ multiplex PCR assay. For the multiplex PCR, a mixture combining 60 forward primers for TCR Vbeta segments and 13 reverse primers for TCR Jbeta segments was used. A multiplex PCR assay on genomic DNA amplified the CDR3 region of rearranged TCR beta genes. The Illumina HiSeq System was used to sequence the amplified TCR beta libraries as 87-base-pair reads. Concerning the study's data processing: A later analysis tallied roughly 76 million unique TCR beta chains across the 700 or so repertoires, and roughly 11 million of those chains were shared by two or more donors. Raw reads were error-corrected and collapsed into unique sequences with a nearest-neighbor algorithm that merged closely related sequences to remove PCR and sequencing errors. V, D and J gene segments were assigned by aligning CDR3 sequences to IMGT reference sequences. For a sequence to be retained, at least a six-nucleotide match to both a V gene segment and a J gene segment was required. Rearrangements were classified as productive when the CDR3 lacked stop codons and remained in frame with V and J, and all other rearrangements were classified as non-productive. Following IMGT convention, CDR3 was defined as the stretch from the second conserved V-encoded cysteine up to the conserved J-encoded phenylalanine. The earlier analysis of approximately 500 of the donors excluded sequences that lacked an unambiguous match to a single V gene segment. An earlier analysis of some 610 of the donors called V segments functional above 56.7% productive rearrangements and segregating when the between-donor standard deviation exceeded 5%. A statistical classification framework was developed to diagnose cytomegalovirus status using the catalog of TCR beta chain sequences. In a later analysis, TCR nucleotide sequences were compared against IMGT/GENE-DB human TR gene sequences so that V and J genes could be assigned. In a later analysis, CDR3 sequences and most-parsimonious VDJ recombination scenarios were assigned using the TCRdist pipeline. In a later analysis, every TCR beta chain was defined by the combination of its CDR3 amino acid sequence and its V-gene family, and reads without a unique V-gene family were dropped. As a way to deal with suspected cross-contamination and a sequencing artifact, a later analysis dropped roughly 600 nucleotide sequences that were highly shared and had low generation probability. For each public chain, a later analysis derived a clonal expansion index from normalized ranks of inferred template counts within each repertoire. Generation probabilities in a later analysis came from a VDJ recombination model fitted to out-of-frame rearrangements, and those results were checked against IGoR. A later analysis scored TCR-TCR, TCR-HLA and TCR-CMV co-occurrence with hypergeometric tests, applying a repertoire-size bias correction to TCR pairs. In a later analysis, false discovery rates were estimated by permuting HLA or CMV assignments 20 times. In a later analysis, co-occurring TCRs were grouped with DBSCAN, and TCRdist sequence similarity was added when clustering was performed within HLA-allele-positive subsets. Repertoires with fewer than 30,000 or more than 120,000 public chains were left out of co-occurrence clustering, as were four to six repertoires with anomalous nucleotide sharing. The immuneACCESS repertoire file appears here via TCRdb, limited to in-frame rearrangements. These files lack a portion of the clones; in checked studies, under half of the deficit traces to unresolved V genes, and the cause of the others is not known. The V and J calls and the clone size are those of that table, but D and trimming were determined from the DNA. The sample includes 140,000 or so clones, with around 72% observed a single time. The ten largest clonotypes hold roughly 2% of the sample.

The receptor was derived from a man aged 40-50 years in good health and CMV-seronegative. Sequencing was carried out using PBMCs. The chain couples TRBV10-3 to TRBJ2-7, with 7 bases in between that match TRBD1. The nucleotide sequence is given as TGTGCCATCAGTGGGACAGGTTTCTCCGAGCAGTACTTC. Its protein is CAISGTGFSEQYF.